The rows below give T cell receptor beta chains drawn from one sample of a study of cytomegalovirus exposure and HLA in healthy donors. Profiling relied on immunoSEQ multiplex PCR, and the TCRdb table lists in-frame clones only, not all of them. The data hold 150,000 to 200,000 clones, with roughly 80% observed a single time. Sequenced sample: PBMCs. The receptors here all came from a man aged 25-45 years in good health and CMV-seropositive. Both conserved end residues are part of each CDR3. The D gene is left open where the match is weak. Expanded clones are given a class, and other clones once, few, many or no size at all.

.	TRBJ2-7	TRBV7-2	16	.	TGTGCCAGCAGCTTTTACGGGTCAACCTTCTCCTACGAGCAGTACTTC	CASSFYGSTFSYEQYF
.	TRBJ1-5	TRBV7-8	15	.	TGTGCCAGCAGCCCAACGACAGCTGGGGATCAGCCCCAGCATTTT	CASSPTTAGDQPQHF
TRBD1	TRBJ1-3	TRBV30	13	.	TGTGCCTGGACAGGGGGCAGTGGAAACACCATATATTTT	CAWTGGSGNTIYF
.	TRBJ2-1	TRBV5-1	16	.	TGCGCCAGCAGCTTGGATAATGCGGTCTCCTACAATGAGCAGTTCTTC	CASSLDNAVSYNEQFF
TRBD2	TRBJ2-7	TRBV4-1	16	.	TGCGCCAGCAGCCAAGATCGGGGAGGGCTCGCCTACGAGCAGTACTTC	CASSQDRGGLAYEQYF
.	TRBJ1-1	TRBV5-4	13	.	TGTGCCAGCAGCTCCCTAGGGCAGGGTGAAGCTTTCTTT	CASSSLGQGEAFF
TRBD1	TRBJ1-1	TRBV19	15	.	TGTGCCAGTAGGGCGGGGGGGACAGCCATACCTGAAGCTTTCTTT	CASRAGGTAIPEAFF
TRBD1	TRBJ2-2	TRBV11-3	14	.	TGTGCCAGCAGCATGGGACAGGGGACCGGGGAGCTGTTTTTT	CASSMGQGTGELFF
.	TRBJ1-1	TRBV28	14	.	TGTGCCAGCAGACCCCTCCAAGTCGGGACTGAAGCTTTCTTT	CASRPLQVGTEAFF
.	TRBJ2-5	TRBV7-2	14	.	TGTGCCAGCAGCTTATTGAGTTTGAGGGAGACCCAGTACTTC	CASSLLSLRETQYF
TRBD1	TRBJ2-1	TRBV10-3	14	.	TGTGCCATCAGTTTACCGGGACAGGGAAATGAGCAGTTCTTC	CAISLPGQGNEQFF
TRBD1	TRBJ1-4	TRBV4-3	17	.	TGCGCCAGCAGCTACTCTCTCACCAGGACAGGGTACGAAAAACTGTTTTTT	CASSYSLTRTGYEKLFF
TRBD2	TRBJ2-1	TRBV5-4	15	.	TGTGCCAGCAGCTCCGTAGCGGGGCTAGACAATGAGCAGTTCTTC	CASSSVAGLDNEQFF
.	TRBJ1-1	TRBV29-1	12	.	TGCAGCGTTGGTAGGGAGGGGACTGAAGCTTTCTTT	CSVGREGTEAFF
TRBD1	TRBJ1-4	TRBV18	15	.	TGTGCCAGCTCCCGTACAGGGGGCTGGAATGAAAAACTGTTTTTT	CASSRTGGWNEKLFF
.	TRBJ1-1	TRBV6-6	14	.	TGTGCCACACTTGATCAGGGTTTTAACACTGAAGCTTTCTTT	CATLDQGFNTEAFF
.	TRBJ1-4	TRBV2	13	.	TGTGCCAGCAGCCAAGGAGCTAATGAAAAACTGTTTTTT	CASSQGANEKLFF
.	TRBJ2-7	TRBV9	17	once	TGTGCCAGCAGCGTAGGAGGAGGTCCTCTTAGCTCCTACGAGCAGTACTTC	CASSVGGGPLSSYEQYF
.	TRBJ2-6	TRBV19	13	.	TGTGCCAGCCTCGTTGCTGGGGCCAACGTCCTGACTTTC	CASLVAGANVLTF
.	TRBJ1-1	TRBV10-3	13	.	TGTGCCATCAGTCTAGAGGGGAACACTGAAGCTTTCTTT	CAISLEGNTEAFF
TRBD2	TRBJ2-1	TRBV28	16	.	TGTGCCAGCAGTTTCCCCGGACTAGCGGGGGGGAGTGAGCAGTTCTTC	CASSFPGLAGGSEQFF
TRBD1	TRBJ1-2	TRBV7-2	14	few	TGTGCCAGCAGCTCGGGACAGGGGGCAAATGGCTACACCTTC	CASSSGQGANGYTF
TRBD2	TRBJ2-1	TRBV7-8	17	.	TGTGCCAGCAGCCCCCGCGGAGCGGGAGTCCTATACAATGAGCAGTTCTTC	CASSPRGAGVLYNEQFF
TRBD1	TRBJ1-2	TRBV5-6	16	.	TGTGCCAGCAGCTCTTCCGGGACAGTATCGAACTATGGCTACACCTTC	CASSSSGTVSNYGYTF
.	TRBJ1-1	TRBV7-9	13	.	TGTGCCAGCAGCCCGACAGTTGCCCCGAAAGCTTTCTTT	CASSPTVAPKAFF
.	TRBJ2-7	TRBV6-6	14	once	TGTGCCAGCAGCCTGCGGGTTATCACCTACGAGCAGTACTTC	CASSLRVITYEQYF
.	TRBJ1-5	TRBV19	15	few	TGTGCCAGTAGTAGCGGACAGACAAGCAATCAGCCCCAGCATTTT	CASSSGQTSNQPQHF
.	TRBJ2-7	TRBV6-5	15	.	TGTGCCAGCAGTTACTCCCGGGAGTACTCCTACGAGCAGTACTTC	CASSYSREYSYEQYF
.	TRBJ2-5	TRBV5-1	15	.	TGCGCCAGCAGCTTGGCTGGTCTGGGCGAGGAGACCCAGTACTTC	CASSLAGLGEETQYF
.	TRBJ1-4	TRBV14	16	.	TGTGCCAGCAGCCTCGAACGACCCGGGGGTGGAGAAAAACTGTTTTTT	CASSLERPGGGEKLFF
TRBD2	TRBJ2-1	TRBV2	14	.	TGTGCCAGCAGAACTAGCGGGGGTTACAATGAGCAGTTCTTC	CASRTSGGYNEQFF
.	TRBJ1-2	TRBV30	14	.	TGTGCCTGGAGGATTGGGGAAGGGGGCTATGGCTACACCTTC	CAWRIGEGGYGYTF
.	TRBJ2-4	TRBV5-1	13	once	TGCGCCAGCAGCTTAGCTCAACAAAACATTCAGTACTTC	CASSLAQQNIQYF
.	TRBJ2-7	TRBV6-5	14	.	TGTGCCAGCAGTGAGGCCGGTTCCTCCTACGAGCAGTACTTC	CASSEAGSSYEQYF
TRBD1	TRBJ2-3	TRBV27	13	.	TGTGCCAGCAGTTCTGACAGGGTAGATACGCAGTATTTT	CASSSDRVDTQYF
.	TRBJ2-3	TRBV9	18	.	TGTGCCAGCAGCGTAGATACTCCCCATCTAGGCCGCACAGATACGCAGTATTTT	CASSVDTPHLGRTDTQYF
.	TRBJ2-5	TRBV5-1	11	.	TGCGCCAGCAGGAGGCAAGAGACCCAGTACTTC	CASRRQETQYF
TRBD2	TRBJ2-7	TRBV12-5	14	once	TGTGCTAGTGGGTCGCTAGCGGGAAGGGGCGAGCAGTACTTC	CASGSLAGRGEQYF
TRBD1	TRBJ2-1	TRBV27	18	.	TGTGCCAGCAGTTCCCCTGTCCTCTATGGACAGGGGGCATCTGAGCAGTTCTTC	CASSSPVLYGQGASEQFF
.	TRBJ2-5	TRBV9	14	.	TGTGCCAGCAGCGTAAGCAGCAGGGTTGAGACCCAGTACTTC	CASSVSSRVETQYF
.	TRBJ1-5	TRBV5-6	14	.	TGTGCCAGCAGCACCGGGAGAGGCAATCAGCCCCAGCATTTT	CASSTGRGNQPQHF
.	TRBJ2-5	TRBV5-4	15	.	TGTGCCAGCAGCCAGCCCAACAGGGTCCAAGAGACCCAGTACTTC	CASSQPNRVQETQYF
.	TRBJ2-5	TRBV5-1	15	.	TGCGCCAGCAGCTTGGATCAGGGGAGCCGGGAGACCCAGTACTTC	CASSLDQGSRETQYF
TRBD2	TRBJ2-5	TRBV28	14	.	TGTGCCAGCAGTAGAGGGAGGGCCCAAGAGACCCAGTACTTC	CASSRGRAQETQYF
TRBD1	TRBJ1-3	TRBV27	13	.	TGTGCCACAAGGGGGCAAGGTGGAAACACCATATATTTT	CATRGQGGNTIYF